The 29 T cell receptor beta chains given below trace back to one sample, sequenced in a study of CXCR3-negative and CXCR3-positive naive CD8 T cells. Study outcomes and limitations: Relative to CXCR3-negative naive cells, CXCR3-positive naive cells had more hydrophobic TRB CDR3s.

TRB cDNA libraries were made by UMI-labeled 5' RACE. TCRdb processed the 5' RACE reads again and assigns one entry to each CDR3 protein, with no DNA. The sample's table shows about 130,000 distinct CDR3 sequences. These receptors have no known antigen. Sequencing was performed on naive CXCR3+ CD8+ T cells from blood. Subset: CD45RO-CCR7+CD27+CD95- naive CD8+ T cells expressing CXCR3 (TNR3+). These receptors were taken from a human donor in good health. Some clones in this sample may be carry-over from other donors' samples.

The CDR3: CASSHSSGSSYEQYF. The chain employs TRBV4-3 and TRBJ2-7. Germline CDR1 reads LGHNA; CDR2 reads YSLEER. The CDR3 length is 15 residues.

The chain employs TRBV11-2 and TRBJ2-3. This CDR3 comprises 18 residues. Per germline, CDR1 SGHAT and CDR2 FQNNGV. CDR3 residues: CASSLDSVVISFADTQYF. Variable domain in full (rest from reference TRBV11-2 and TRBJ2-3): EAGVAQSPRYKIIEKRQSVAFWCNPISGHATLYWYQQILGQGPKLLIQFQNNGVVDDSQLPKDRFSAERLKGVDSTLKIQPAKLEDSAVYLCASSLDSVVISFADTQYFGPGTRLTVL.

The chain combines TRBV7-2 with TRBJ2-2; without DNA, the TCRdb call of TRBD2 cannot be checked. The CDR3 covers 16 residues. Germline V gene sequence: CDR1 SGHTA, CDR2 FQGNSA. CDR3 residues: CASSPTGGSGTGELFF.

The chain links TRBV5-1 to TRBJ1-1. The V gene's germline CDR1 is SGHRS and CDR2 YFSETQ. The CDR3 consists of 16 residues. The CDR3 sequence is CASSFGSGAMNTEAFF. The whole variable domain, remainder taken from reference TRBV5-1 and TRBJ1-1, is KAGVTQTPRYLIKTRGQQVTLSCSPISGHRSVSWYQQTPGQGLQFLFEYFSETQRNKGNFPGRFSGRQFSNSRSEMNVSTLELGDSALYLCASSFGSGAMNTEAFFGQGTRLTVV.

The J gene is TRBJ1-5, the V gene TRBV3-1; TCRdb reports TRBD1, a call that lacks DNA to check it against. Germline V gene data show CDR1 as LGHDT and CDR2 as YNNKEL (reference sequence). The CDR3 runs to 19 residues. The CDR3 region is CASSRAGTLFRDSNQPQHF.

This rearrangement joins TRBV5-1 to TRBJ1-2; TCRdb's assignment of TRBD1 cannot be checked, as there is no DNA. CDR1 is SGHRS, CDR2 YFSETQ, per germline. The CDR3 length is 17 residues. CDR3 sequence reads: CASSLARDRGLNYGYTF.

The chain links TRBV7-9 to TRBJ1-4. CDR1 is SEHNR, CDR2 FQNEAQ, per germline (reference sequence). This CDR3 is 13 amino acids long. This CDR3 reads CASSFPPGHELFF.

CDR3 sequence reads: CSVGGPGTRADGYTF. The chain couples TRBV29-1 to TRBJ1-2; the TRBD1 assignment by TCRdb is unverifiable without DNA. Germline assignment: CDR1 SQVTM and CDR2 ANQGSEA. This CDR3 region has 15 residues. Together with reference TRBV29-1 and TRBJ1-2, the CDR3 gives the full variable domain: SAVISQKPSRDICQRGTSLTIQCQVDSQVTMMFWYRQQPGQSLTLIATANQGSEATYESGFVIDKFPISRPNLTFSTLTVSNMSPEDSSIYLCSVGGPGTRADGYTFGSGTRLTVV.

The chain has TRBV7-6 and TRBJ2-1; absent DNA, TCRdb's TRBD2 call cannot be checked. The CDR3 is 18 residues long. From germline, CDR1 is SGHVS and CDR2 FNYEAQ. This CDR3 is CASSSRDGLAGVGGEQFF.

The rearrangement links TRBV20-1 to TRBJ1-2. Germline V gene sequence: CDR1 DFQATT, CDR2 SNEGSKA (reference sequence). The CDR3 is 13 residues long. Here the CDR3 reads CSARENSYYGYTF.

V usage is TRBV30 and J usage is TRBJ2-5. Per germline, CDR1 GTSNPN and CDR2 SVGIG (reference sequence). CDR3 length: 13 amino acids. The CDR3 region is CAWNTGNQETQYF. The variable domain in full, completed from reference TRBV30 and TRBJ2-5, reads SQTIHQWPATLVQPVGSPLSLECTVEGTSNPNLYWYRQAAGRGLQLLFYSVGIGQISSEVPQNLSASRPQDRQFILSSKKLLLSDSGFYLCAWNTGNQETQYFGPGTRLLVL.

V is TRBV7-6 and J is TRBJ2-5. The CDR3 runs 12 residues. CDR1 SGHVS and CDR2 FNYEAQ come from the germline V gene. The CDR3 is CASSLAGETQYF.

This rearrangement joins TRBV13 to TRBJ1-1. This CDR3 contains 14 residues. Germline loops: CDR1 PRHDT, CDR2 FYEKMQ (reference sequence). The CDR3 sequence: CASSSRRDETEAFF.

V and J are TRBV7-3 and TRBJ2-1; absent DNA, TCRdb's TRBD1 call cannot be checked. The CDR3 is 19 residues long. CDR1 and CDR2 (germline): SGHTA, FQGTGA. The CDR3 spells CASSLQYVGGLSSYNEQFF.

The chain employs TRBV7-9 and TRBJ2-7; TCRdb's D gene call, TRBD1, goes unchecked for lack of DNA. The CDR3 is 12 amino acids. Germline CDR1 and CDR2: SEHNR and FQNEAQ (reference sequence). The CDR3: CASSRSPPEQYF.

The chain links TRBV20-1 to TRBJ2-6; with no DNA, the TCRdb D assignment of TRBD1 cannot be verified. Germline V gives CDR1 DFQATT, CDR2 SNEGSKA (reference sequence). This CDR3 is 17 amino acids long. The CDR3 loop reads CSAEGDSQTSGANVLTF.

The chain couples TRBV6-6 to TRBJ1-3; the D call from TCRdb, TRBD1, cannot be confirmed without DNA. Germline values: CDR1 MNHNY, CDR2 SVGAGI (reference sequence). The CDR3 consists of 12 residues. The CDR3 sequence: CASSYDRAFFYF.

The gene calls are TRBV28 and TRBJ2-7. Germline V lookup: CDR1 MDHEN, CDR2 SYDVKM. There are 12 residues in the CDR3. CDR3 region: CASSLSDYEQYF.

The CDR3 is CASSEDYRNRNRYEQYF. This chain connects TRBV6-1 to TRBJ2-7. Germline CDR1 reads MNHNS; CDR2 reads SASEGT. The CDR3 consists of 17 residues.

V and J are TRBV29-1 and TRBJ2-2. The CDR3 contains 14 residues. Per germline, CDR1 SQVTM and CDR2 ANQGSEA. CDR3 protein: CSVEPATNTGELFF.

This CDR3 is CSVRTPTESYGYTF. The rearrangement joins TRBV29-1 to TRBJ1-2. This CDR3 contains 14 residues. The germline V gene has CDR1 SQVTM and CDR2 ANQGSEA.

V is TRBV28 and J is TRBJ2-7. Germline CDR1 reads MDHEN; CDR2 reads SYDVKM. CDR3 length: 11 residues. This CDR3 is CASSSSSEQYF.

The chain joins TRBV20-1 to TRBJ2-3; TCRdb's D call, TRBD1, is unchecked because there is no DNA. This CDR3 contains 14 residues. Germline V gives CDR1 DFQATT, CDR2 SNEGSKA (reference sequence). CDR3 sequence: CSAIAGGPQDTQYF.

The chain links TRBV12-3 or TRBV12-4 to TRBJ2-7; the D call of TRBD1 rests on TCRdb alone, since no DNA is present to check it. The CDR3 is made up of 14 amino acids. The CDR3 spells CASSLQGRGNEQYF.

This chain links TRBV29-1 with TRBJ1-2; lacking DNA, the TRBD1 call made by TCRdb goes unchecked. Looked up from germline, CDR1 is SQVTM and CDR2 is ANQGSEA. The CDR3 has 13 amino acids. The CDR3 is CSVPGVYATGYTF.

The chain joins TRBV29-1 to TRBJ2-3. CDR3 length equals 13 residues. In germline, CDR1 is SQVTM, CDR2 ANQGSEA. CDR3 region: CSVDDVLTDTQYF.

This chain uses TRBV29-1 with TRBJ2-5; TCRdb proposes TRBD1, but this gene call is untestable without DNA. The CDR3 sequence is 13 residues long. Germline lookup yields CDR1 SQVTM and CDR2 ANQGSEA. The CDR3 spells CSGRTGTEETQYF.

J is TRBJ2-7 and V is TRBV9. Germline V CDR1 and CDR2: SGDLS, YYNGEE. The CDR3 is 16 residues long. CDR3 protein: CASSVGLGAGVYEQYF.

The CDR3 sequence is CSVAPGGEGDTQYF. The V and J genes are TRBV29-1 and TRBJ2-3; TCRdb calls TRBD2, which cannot be checked without DNA. From germline, CDR1 is SQVTM and CDR2 ANQGSEA. This CDR3 has 14 amino acids.